Listed below are T cell receptor beta chains from one sample, sequenced in a study of cytomegalovirus exposure and HLA in healthy donors. TCRdb keeps only in-frame clones here, not all; method: immunoSEQ multiplex PCR. The table has some 320,000 clones, around 90% seen once. The sample taken for sequencing was PBMCs. Source of these receptors: a woman in her 30s in good health and CMV-seropositive. The CDR3 runs from the conserved cysteine through the conserved F or W.

V gene	J gene	CDR3 protein
TRBV15	TRBJ1-2	CATSSYEDYGYTF
TRBV7-9	TRBJ2-7	CASQREGPTYEQYF
TRBV5-1	TRBJ2-2	CASSPDTPNTGELFF
TRBV27	TRBJ2-3	CASSVRGRATDTQYF
TRBV11-1	TRBJ1-1	CASSSSRGVGTEAFF
TRBV6-1	TRBJ2-1	CASSQGRAVYNEQFF
TRBV5-4	TRBJ1-2	CASTPLAGLGGYTF
TRBV19	TRBJ1-4	CASSIGGARLEKLFF
TRBV30	TRBJ1-1	CAWRPGNTEAFF
TRBV27	TRBJ2-1	CASSPGTSPYNEQFF
TRBV7-7	TRBJ1-1	CASSRDRPENTEAFF
TRBV7-9	TRBJ2-5	CASSSGQGHRETQYF
TRBV7-2	TRBJ1-1	CASSLYSEAFF
TRBV2	TRBJ1-6	CASTEGPSSYNSPLHF
TRBV4-3	TRBJ1-4	CASSRDRGGEKLFF
TRBV7-2	TRBJ2-1	CASSSRTSGRRNNEQFF
TRBV4-3	TRBJ2-1	CASSQEGYPSSYNEQFF